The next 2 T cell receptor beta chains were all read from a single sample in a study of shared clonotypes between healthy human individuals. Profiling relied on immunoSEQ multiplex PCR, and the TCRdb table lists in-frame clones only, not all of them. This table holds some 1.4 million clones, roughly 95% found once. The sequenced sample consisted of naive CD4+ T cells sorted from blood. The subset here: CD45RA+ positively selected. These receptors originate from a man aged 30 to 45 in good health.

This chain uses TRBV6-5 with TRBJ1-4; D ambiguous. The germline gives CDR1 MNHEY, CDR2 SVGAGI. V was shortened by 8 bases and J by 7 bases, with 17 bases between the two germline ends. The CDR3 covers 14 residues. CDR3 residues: CASSSSLRSEKLFF. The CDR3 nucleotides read TGTGCCAGCTCGAGTAGCTTAAGGAGTGAAAAACTGTTTTTT.

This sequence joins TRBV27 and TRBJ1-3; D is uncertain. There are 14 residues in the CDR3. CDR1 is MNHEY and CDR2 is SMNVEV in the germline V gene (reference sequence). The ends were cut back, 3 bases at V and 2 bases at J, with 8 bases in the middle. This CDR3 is CASSFGYPGNTIYF. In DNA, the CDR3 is TGTGCCAGCAGTTTCGGATATCCTGGAAACACCATATATTTT.